This T cell receptor (beta chain) was recorded in a study of cytomegalovirus exposure and HLA in healthy donors. In the study overall: In a previous analysis, 110 million or so unique TCR beta sequences were found from 150 million to 200 million T cells. Study results and caveats: Most TCR beta V segments were productive about 90% or about 30% of the time in an earlier analysis. Cytomegalovirus status was reportedly diagnosed by the classifier with high specificity and sensitivity. Presence/absence analyses treated sequencing depth as roughly uniform across donors.

Germline values: CDR1 MNHEY, CDR2 SVGAGI. The CDR3 covers 15 residues. Losses at the gene ends were 0 bases for V and 8 bases for J; bases not matched to a gene: 6. This clone was observed a handful of times. Its antigen is still unknown. Researchers ran the PCR with 60 Vbeta and 13 Jbeta primers. TCRdb keeps only in-frame clones here, not all; method: immunoSEQ multiplex PCR. The data contain approximately 110,000 clones, about 78% of them seen just once; the ten biggest clones take up about 7.8%. The sequenced material came from PBMCs. The receptor's source is a woman aged 40-49 years in good health and CMV-seropositive. The chain carries TRBV6-5 and TRBJ2-1; TRBD2 matches at 8 bases. In DNA form, the CDR3 reads TGTGCCAGCAGTTACTCTTCGGGGGGGCGAGATGAGCAGTTCTTC. This codes for CASSYSSGGRDEQFF.